What follows are 3 T cell receptor beta chains derived from one specimen sequenced in a study of blood T cell repertoires in COVID-19. The table came from immunoSEQ multiplex PCR; TCRdb's copy has only in-frame clones and leaves some out. The sample has under 110,000 clones, approximately 84% seen once. Specimen: peripheral blood. Receptor source: an older woman with acute or convalescent COVID-19.

The CDR3 reads CAISAGTTNEKLFF. The CDR3, as DNA: TGTGCCATCAGCGCGGGAACGACTAATGAAAAACTGTTTTTT. J is TRBJ1-4 and V is TRBV10-3; D gene ambiguous. Trimming took off 6 bases at V and 2 bases at J, with 10 bases between the two ends. CDR3 length: 14 amino acids. CDR1 ENHRY and CDR2 SYGVKD come from the germline V gene.

V usage is TRBV2 and J usage is TRBJ1-3; 7 nucleotides match TRBD1. From germline, CDR1 is SNHLY and CDR2 FYNNEI. The CDR3 has 15 amino acids. V was clipped by 5 bases and J by 0 bases; unmatched bases: 4. The CDR3, as DNA: TGTGCCAGCAGTAAGGACAGGACCTCTGGAAACACCATATATTTT. Its protein product is CASSKDRTSGNTIYF.

The gene calls are TRBV5-1 and TRBJ2-5; D gene unclear. CDR3 length: 13 amino acids. Trimming removed 0 bases from V and 2 bases from J, with 5 bases in between. Germline loops: CDR1 SGHRS, CDR2 YFSETQ. The CDR3 region is CASSLDFQETQYF. DNA for the CDR3: TGCGCCAGCAGCTTGGACTTTCAAGAGACCCAGTACTTC. The full variable domain, its missing parts supplied by reference TRBV5-1 and TRBJ2-5, is KAGVTQTPRYLIKTRGQQVTLSCSPISGHRSVSWYQQTPGQGLQFLFEYFSETQRNKGNFPGRFSGRQFSNSRSEMNVSTLELGDSALYLCASSLDFQETQYFGPGTRLLVL.